The source of this T cell receptor beta chain is a study of spatial heterogeneity in lung cancer. Study context: Alpha-chain sequences were detected in numbers that were consistently lower than beta-chain sequences.

As for time point: sample taken at primary tumor resection. Sequencing was performed on whole RNA extracted from tumor and nontumor lung tissue, or from frozen PBMC, and the material was left unsorted. MiXCR was run by TCRdb on the 5' RACE reads, yielding one entry per CDR3 protein. The sample yields about 82,000 distinct CDR3 sequences, about 12% seen once. There are a few counts of this clonotype. This sample comprised PBMCs, obtained at surgery. This clonotype was sampled from a male donor with early-stage non-small cell lung cancer.

The CDR3 is CSVEAGSAREAFF. The CDR3 DNA reads as TGCAGCGTTGAAGCAGGGTCAGCCCGTGAAGCTTTCTTT. V and J are TRBV29-1 and TRBJ1-1, with D possibly TRBD1 on 5 matching bases. Germline CDR1 and CDR2: SQVTM and ANQGSEA. V lost 1 base and J lost 7, with 13 bases in between. The CDR3 has 13 residues.